This section outlines one TCR beta chain sequence together with its context. Its cognate antigen is unknown. V trimming: 3 bases; J trimming: 3 bases; junction bases outside the gene matches: 5. Per the germline V gene, CDR1 is MGHDK and CDR2 is SYGVNS. The CDR3 runs 16 residues. The source of the sample is a study of T cells in tuberculosis. Study-wide context: Blood was taken before or within 7 days of anti-tuberculosis therapy.

Findings of the study overall: GMM-specific TCRs were nearer to active tuberculosis alpha repertoires, suggesting expansion.

Specified time point: new active TB diagnosis, blood taken before or within 7 days of starting treatment. Each clinical donor contributed on average about 96,000 T cells from unsorted cryopreserved PBMC. Here immunoSEQ multiplex PCR was the method, and the copy in TCRdb shows in-frame clones only, minus some. This sample has about 40,000 clones, with roughly 94% found just once. The TCR was taken from an adult with tuberculosis. The sample was PBMCs, taken at tuberculosis diagnosis. V usage is TRBV25-1 and J usage is TRBJ1-1, with 12 bases matching TRBD1. The CDR3 reads CASSERDRGRYTEAFF. In nucleotides, the CDR3 is TGTGCCAGCAGTGAGAGGGACAGGGGGCGGTACACTGAAGCTTTCTTT.